One sample yielded the 6 T cell receptor beta chains listed below, sequenced in a study of T and B cells in COVID-19 patients. BIOMED2 TRB-A/B primer pools were used in multiplex TRB PCR. TCRdb redid the calling of the multiplex PCR reads with MiXCR, one entry per CDR3 protein. The sample records tens of thousands of distinct CDR3 sequences, approximately 30% being singletons. From blood, about 250-500 ng of genomic DNA served as TRB template. Specimen: blood. The receptors derive from a human donor who had recovered from COVID-19.

The chain employs TRBV5-1 and TRBJ1-4; TRBD1 might be the D (6 bases). Looked up from germline, CDR1 is SGHRS and CDR2 is YFSETQ. Trimming left V 0 bases short and J 7 bases short, with 10 bases between. The CDR3 totals 14 residues. The DNA of the CDR3 is TGCGCCAGCAGCTTGGCGGGGGGGGCTGAAAAACTGTTTTTT. The encoded protein is CASSLAGGAEKLFF.

The chain is built from TRBV24-1 and TRBJ2-2; 7 bases map to TRBD2. Trimming removed 3 bases from V and 1 base from J; junction bases left unmatched: 4. Germline assignment: CDR1 KGHDR and CDR2 SFDVKD. The CDR3 covers 16 residues. The CDR3 coding sequence is TGTGCCACCAGTGATGGGGACTACATGAACACCGGGGAGCTGTTTTTT. Protein sequence: CATSDGDYMNTGELFF.

The chain carries TRBV10-3 and TRBJ2-7; TRBD2 might be the D (7 bases). The CDR3 spans 15 residues. V was cut by 2 bases and J by 5 bases, with 16 bases left in between. Germline loops: CDR1 ENHRY, CDR2 SYGVKD. CDR3 residues: CAISEGGGAVNEQYF. The CDR3 nucleotides read TGTGCCATCAGTGAGGGGGGGGGGGCGGTCAACGAGCAGTACTTC.

The gene calls are TRBV6-1 and TRBJ2-2; 9 nucleotides line up with TRBD2. Trimming removed 5 bases from V and 4 bases from J; junction bases left unmatched: 5. This CDR3 is built from 15 residues. Germline V CDR1 and CDR2: MNHNS, SASEGT. CDR3 residues: CASSRGGAGTGELFF. The CDR3 DNA is TGTGCCAGCAGTCGCGGGGGGGCCGGCACCGGGGAGCTGTTTTTT.

This clonotype was seen many times. The chain recombines TRBV29-1 with TRBJ1-1; D may be TRBD1 (5 bases). Trimming stripped 3 bases from V and 10 bases from J, with 21 bases between. Germline CDR1 reads SQVTM; CDR2 reads ANQGSEA. This CDR3 is built from 14 residues. This chain's CDR3 is CSVDIRSGTRRAFF. CDR3 sequence (DNA): TGCAGCGTTGATATTCGGTCAGGGACGAGGAGAGCTTTCTTT.

As regards this clonotype: One junction end does not reproduce the germline sequence, and a read error may be involved. The chain is built from TRBV7-2 and TRBJ2-7, with 10 positions matching TRBD1. The germline V gene encodes CDR1 SGHTA and CDR2 FQGNSA. The CDR3 runs to 13 residues. In DNA form, the CDR3 reads TGTGCCAGCAGCGTCCCTGGACAGGGGGTTCCACACTTC. It is translated as CASSVPGQGVPHF.